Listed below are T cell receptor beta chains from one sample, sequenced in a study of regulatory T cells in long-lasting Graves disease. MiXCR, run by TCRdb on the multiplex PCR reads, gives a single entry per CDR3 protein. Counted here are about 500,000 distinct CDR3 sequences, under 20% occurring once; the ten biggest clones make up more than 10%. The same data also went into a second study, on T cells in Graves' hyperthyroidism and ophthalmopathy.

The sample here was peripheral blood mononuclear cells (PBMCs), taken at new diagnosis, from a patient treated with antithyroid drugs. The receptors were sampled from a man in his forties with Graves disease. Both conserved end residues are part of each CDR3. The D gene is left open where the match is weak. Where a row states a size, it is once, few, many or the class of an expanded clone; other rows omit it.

cdr3_nt: TGCGCCAGCAGCTTACTCGGGACAGGGGCGGATACGCAGTATTTT; cdr3_aa: CASSLLGTGADTQYF; d_call: TRBD1; j_call: TRBJ2-3; clone_size: many; cdr3_length: 15; v_call: TRBV5-1
cdr3_nt: TGCGCCAGCAGCTTAGGGACTGAGAATGAGCAGTTCTTC; cdr3_aa: CASSLGTENEQFF; d_call: NA; j_call: TRBJ2-1; clone_size: many; cdr3_length: 13; v_call: TRBV5-1
cdr3_nt: TGCAGCGTTGATGGCAGGGGAGAGACCCAGTACTTC; cdr3_aa: CSVDGRGETQYF; d_call: NA; j_call: TRBJ2-5; clone_size: many; cdr3_length: 12; v_call: TRBV29-1
cdr3_nt: TGTGCCAGCAGCTTCTCGAGGCAGGGAAATCGGTTAAGGAACAATGAGCAGTTCTTC; cdr3_aa: CASSFSRQGNRLRNNEQFF; d_call: NA; j_call: TRBJ2-1; clone_size: many; cdr3_length: 19; v_call: TRBV11-2
cdr3_nt: TGTGCCAGCAGCCTCTTATATTGTCCGGACAGGAGGGTCCGTAAGCAGTTCTTC; cdr3_aa: CASSLLYCPDRRVRKQFF; d_call: NA; j_call: TRBJ2-1; clone_size: many; cdr3_length: 18; v_call: TRBV11-3
cdr3_nt: TGTGCCAGCAGTTCGAGGGCCTACAATGAGCAGTTCTTC; cdr3_aa: CASSSRAYNEQFF; d_call: NA; j_call: TRBJ2-1; clone_size: few; cdr3_length: 13; v_call: TRBV6-9
cdr3_nt: TGTGCCAGCAGCCAAGGGGCATGGACAGCTAGCACAGATACGCAGTATTTT; cdr3_aa: CASSQGAWTASTDTQYF; d_call: NA; j_call: TRBJ2-3; clone_size: many; cdr3_length: 17; v_call: TRBV3-1
cdr3_nt: TGTGCTAGCAGCCCCCGTATACAGGGGGCTGAAGGGGCAGATACGCAGTATTTT; cdr3_aa: CASSPRIQGAEGADTQYF; d_call: TRBD1; j_call: TRBJ2-3; clone_size: NA; cdr3_length: 18; v_call: TRBV7-7
cdr3_nt: TGTGCCAGCAGCCGGACAGGGGGTAGCAATCAGCCCCAGCATTTT; cdr3_aa: CASSRTGGSNQPQHF; d_call: TRBD1; j_call: TRBJ1-5; clone_size: many; cdr3_length: 15; v_call: TRBV3-1
cdr3_nt: TGTGCCAGCAGCCCCGTCAGTGGAGGCACAGATACGCAGTATTTT; cdr3_aa: CASSPVSGGTDTQYF; d_call: NA; j_call: TRBJ2-3; clone_size: many; cdr3_length: 15; v_call: TRBV12-3/TRBV12-4
cdr3_nt: TGTGCCAGCAGTTGGGGCGGAAACTCCTACAATGAGCAGTTCTTC; cdr3_aa: CASSWGGNSYNEQFF; d_call: NA; j_call: TRBJ2-1; clone_size: many; cdr3_length: 15; v_call: TRBV28
cdr3_nt: TGTGCCAGCGGACCCCCGGGGGCCCGGGAGCTGTTTTTT; cdr3_aa: CASGPPGARELFF; d_call: NA; j_call: TRBJ2-2; clone_size: many; cdr3_length: 13; v_call: TRBV2
cdr3_nt: TGTGCCAGCAGCTTAGATCAGCACACAGATACGCAGTATTTT; cdr3_aa: CASSLDQHTDTQYF; d_call: NA; j_call: TRBJ2-3; clone_size: many; cdr3_length: 14; v_call: TRBV7-8
cdr3_nt: TGTGCCAGCGGTCTCACAGATACGCAGTATTTT; cdr3_aa: CASGLTDTQYF; d_call: NA; j_call: TRBJ2-3; clone_size: many; cdr3_length: 11; v_call: TRBV12-5
cdr3_nt: TGTGCCAGCAGTCCCTACACCCCCCAACAGGGGCGGAATGAAAAACTGTTTTTT; cdr3_aa: CASSPYTPQQGRNEKLFF; d_call: TRBD1; j_call: TRBJ1-4; clone_size: once; cdr3_length: 18; v_call: TRBV27
cdr3_nt: TGTGCCAGCAGTTTATCACCGACAGATCCCACAGATACGCAGTATTTT; cdr3_aa: CASSLSPTDPTDTQYF; d_call: NA; j_call: TRBJ2-3; clone_size: many; cdr3_length: 16; v_call: TRBV28
cdr3_nt: TGCAGCGTTACCGGGACAGGGGACCGGCAGCAGTACTTC; cdr3_aa: CSVTGTGDRQQYF; d_call: TRBD1; j_call: TRBJ2-7; clone_size: NA; cdr3_length: 13; v_call: TRBV29-1